These T cell receptor beta chains were read from a single sample in a study of blood T cell repertoires in COVID-19. TCRdb keeps only in-frame clones here, not all; method: immunoSEQ multiplex PCR. The sample lists about 42,000 clones; 85% to 95% were seen once. What was sequenced was peripheral blood. These TCRs come from a man aged 45-65 years with active COVID-19. Each CDR3 is given with its conserved first and last residue. The order of the fields is CDR3 length, J gene, V gene, D gene, clone size, CDR3 protein, CDR3 DNA. D genes are given only for firm matches. The listing skips clone size in some rows; elsewhere it reads once, few, many or a size class.

>14|TRBJ1-1|TRBV5-1|TRBD1|-
CASSLAQGALEAFF
TGCGCCAGCAGCTTGGCACAGGGGGCTCTTGAAGCTTTCTTT
>17|TRBJ2-3|TRBV28|TRBD2|-
CASSSSGRGSFRDTQYF
TGTGCCAGCAGTTCGAGCGGGAGAGGTTCTTTTAGGGATACGCAGTATTTT
>11|TRBJ1-1|TRBV27|TRBD1|-
CASTYRGQAFF
TGTGCCAGCACCTACAGGGGGCAAGCTTTCTTT
>15|TRBJ2-3|TRBV6-5|TRBD2|few
CASIRLAGGTDTQYF
TGTGCCAGCATCCGACTAGCGGGAGGCACAGATACGCAGTATTTT
>19|TRBJ2-7|TRBV3-1/TRBV3-2|-|-
CASSQETGLRTEPTVEQYF
TGTGCCAGCAGCCAAGAGACGGGCCTGAGGACAGAGCCTACGGTAGAGCAGTACTTC
>16|TRBJ1-6|TRBV6-6|-|-
CASSYSSQRGGPPLHF
TGTGCCAGCAGTTACTCCTCACAGCGGGGAGGGCCACCCCTCCACTTT
>16|TRBJ1-5|TRBV4-1|-|few
CASSQVGGQSNQPQHF
TGCGCCAGCAGCCAAGTCGGGGGGCAAAGCAATCAGCCCCAGCATTTT
>19|TRBJ2-7|TRBV21-1|-|-
CASSKGRWAQGQATYEQYF
TGTGCCAGCAGCAAAGGAAGGTGGGCTCAAGGACAGGCAACCTACGAGCAGTACTTC
>16|TRBJ2-3|TRBV3-1/TRBV3-2|TRBD2|-
CASSQETSGFTDTQYF
TGTGCCAGCAGCCAAGAGACTAGCGGATTCACAGATACGCAGTATTTT
>17|TRBJ2-2|TRBV19|-|-
CASSTSGQGSNTGELFF
TGTGCCAGTAGCACCTCCGGGCAGGGTTCGAACACCGGGGAGCTGTTTTTT
>17|TRBJ2-1|TRBV6-2/TRBV6-3|-|-
CASSTKLTPGLNNEQFF
TGTGCCAGCAGCACTAAACTGACCCCGGGACTTAACAATGAGCAGTTCTTC
>12|TRBJ1-3|TRBV5-1|TRBD1|-
CASSNRGDTIYF
TGCGCCAGCAGCAACAGGGGGGACACCATATATTTT
>13|TRBJ2-1|TRBV6-1|-|-
CASSEGGVNEQFF
TGTGCCAGCAGTGAGGGCGGGGTGAATGAGCAGTTCTTC
>15|TRBJ1-6|TRBV3-1/TRBV3-2|TRBD1|-
CASSPGTGGNSPLHF
TGTGCCAGCAGCCCCGGGACAGGGGGTAATTCACCCCTCCACTTT
>15|TRBJ2-3|TRBV18|TRBD2|-
CASSPPAGGADTQYF
TGTGCCAGCTCCCCCCCAGCGGGAGGTGCGGATACGCAGTATTTT
>17|TRBJ2-1|TRBV11-2|TRBD2|-
CASSLEVLAGGANEQFF
TGTGCCAGCAGCTTAGAGGTACTAGCGGGAGGGGCCAATGAGCAGTTCTTC
>15|TRBJ2-7|TRBV5-1|-|-
CASSLAAGLPYEQYF
TGCGCCAGCAGCTTGGCTGCAGGATTGCCCTACGAGCAGTACTTC
>13|TRBJ2-5|TRBV2|TRBD1|-
CASRGDRRETQYF
TGTGCCAGCAGGGGGGACAGGAGGGAGACCCAGTACTTC
>15|TRBJ2-3|TRBV3-1/TRBV3-2|TRBD1|-
CASSQGQGRTDTQYF
TGTGCCAGCAGCCAGGGACAGGGTCGCACAGATACGCAGTATTTT
>13|TRBJ2-4|TRBV12-3/TRBV12-4|-|-
CASSFGPDYIQYF
TGTGCCAGCAGTTTCGGCCCTGACTACATTCAGTACTTC
>16|TRBJ2-1|TRBV28|TRBD2|-
CASSGTSGRSGNEQFF
TGTGCCAGCAGTGGGACTAGCGGGAGGTCTGGCAATGAGCAGTTCTTC
>16|TRBJ2-3|TRBV7-9|TRBD2|-
CASSLTSGRRGDTQYF
TGTGCCAGCAGCTTGACTAGCGGGAGGCGGGGAGATACGCAGTATTTT
>13|TRBJ1-1|TRBV7-3|-|once
CASSITMNTEAFF
TGTGCCAGCAGCATTACAATGAACACTGAAGCTTTCTTT
>13|TRBJ2-7|TRBV27|-|-
CASGSARAYEQYF
TGTGCCAGCGGCTCTGCTAGAGCCTACGAGCAGTACTTC
>18|TRBJ2-6|TRBV18|TRBD1|-
CASSPAGTGIGGANVLTF
TGTGCCAGCTCACCGGCCGGGACAGGGATAGGTGGGGCCAACGTCCTGACTTTC
>17|TRBJ2-2|TRBV10-3|-|-
CAISESIVSASVGELFF
TGTGCCATCAGTGAGTCGATAGTTTCCGCGTCCGTAGGGGAGCTGTTTTTT
>12|TRBJ1-2|TRBV25-1|TRBD1|-
CASGQGAGGYTF
TGTGCCAGTGGGCAGGGGGCAGGTGGCTACACCTTC
>15|TRBJ2-2|TRBV24-1|-|-
CATSATTGLIGELFF
TGTGCCACCAGCGCGACCACAGGGTTAATCGGGGAGCTGTTTTTT
>17|TRBJ2-3|TRBV30|TRBD2|-
CAWSVRTSGRATDTQYF
TGTGCCTGGAGTGTACGTACTAGCGGGAGGGCCACAGATACGCAGTATTTT
>14|TRBJ2-1|TRBV9|TRBD2|-
CASSVGLAGGEQFF
TGTGCCAGCAGCGTTGGACTAGCGGGAGGAGAGCAGTTCTTC
>11|TRBJ2-1|TRBV12-3/TRBV12-4|-|-
CASSFSNEQFF
TGTGCCAGCAGTTTCAGCAATGAGCAGTTCTTC
>16|TRBJ2-5|TRBV19|-|-
CASSRRDSRWQETQYF
TGTGCCAGTAGCCGCCGGGACTCTCGATGGCAAGAGACCCAGTACTTC
>15|TRBJ1-1|TRBV10-3|-|-
CAISATQGMNTEAFF
TGTGCCATCAGTGCGACGCAGGGGATGAACACTGAAGCTTTCTTT
>13|TRBJ2-3|TRBV5-6|-|-
CASSLVGSDTQYF
TGTGCCAGCAGCTTGGTCGGTTCCGATACGCAGTATTTT
>18|TRBJ1-1|TRBV27|-|-
CASSLSPGGVRVNTEAFF
TGTGCCAGCAGTTTATCACCCGGGGGAGTTCGTGTGAACACTGAAGCTTTCTTT
>14|TRBJ2-7|TRBV6-5|TRBD2|-
CASSYRGSGYEQYF
TGTGCCAGCAGTTATCGCGGGAGCGGGTACGAGCAGTACTTC
>15|TRBJ2-1|TRBV28|TRBD2|-
CASKGRTSVSNEQFF
TGTGCCAGCAAGGGAAGGACTAGCGTGAGCAATGAGCAGTTCTTC
>18|TRBJ1-3|TRBV7-3|TRBD1|-
CASSLNGLGTGAGNTIYF
TGTGCCAGCAGCTTAAACGGTCTGGGGACAGGGGCTGGAAACACCATATATTTT
>13|TRBJ1-1|TRBV19|TRBD1|once
CASSTGGNTEAFF
TGTGCCAGTTCGACAGGGGGGAACACTGAAGCTTTCTTT
>15|TRBJ2-2|TRBV5-4|-|-
CASSLISGNTGELFF
TGTGCCAGCAGCTTGATCAGCGGAAACACCGGGGAGCTGTTTTTT
>16|TRBJ2-2|TRBV2|TRBD1|-
CASSAPATGGTGELFF
TGTGCCAGCAGTGCCCCGGCAACAGGGGGAACCGGGGAGCTGTTTTTT
>13|TRBJ2-1|TRBV5-8|-|-
CASSLFRPNEQFF
TGTGCCAGCAGCTTATTCAGGCCGAATGAGCAGTTCTTC
>13|TRBJ2-7|TRBV5-1|TRBD1|-
CASSTDRAYEQYF
TGCGCCAGCAGCACGGACAGGGCCTACGAGCAGTACTTC
>15|TRBJ2-7|TRBV28|-|-
CASSLYTGLSYEQYF
TGTGCCAGCAGTTTGTACACAGGGCTTTCCTACGAGCAGTACTTC
>14|TRBJ2-7|TRBV30|TRBD1|-
CAWSVLDRAGEQYF
TGTGCCTGGAGTGTCCTAGACAGGGCAGGGGAGCAGTACTTC
>14|TRBJ2-2|TRBV13|-|-
CASSLAQGAGELFF
TGTGCCAGCAGCTTAGCGCAGGGCGCCGGGGAGCTGTTTTTT
>14|TRBJ2-1|TRBV5-6|-|-
CASSLERVYNEQFF
TGTGCCAGCAGCTTGGAACGGGTTTACAATGAGCAGTTCTTC
>13|TRBJ1-4|TRBV18|-|-
CASSPKGKEKLFF
TGTGCCAGCTCACCTAAGGGGAAGGAAAAACTGTTTTTT
>14|TRBJ2-2|TRBV24-1|-|-
CATKAGTSTGELFF
TGTGCCACCAAAGCCGGGACAAGCACCGGGGAGCTGTTTTTT
>14|TRBJ1-5|TRBV30|-|-
CAWSVSSLNQPQHF
TGTGCCTGGAGTGTATCCAGTCTCAATCAGCCCCAGCATTTT
>18|TRBJ2-2|TRBV5-6|TRBD1|-
CASSLDRGPGITPAELFF
TGTGCCAGCAGCTTGGATAGGGGGCCGGGAATAACGCCGGCTGAGCTGTTTTTT
>14|TRBJ2-3|TRBV19|-|once
CASSPGLKGDTQYF
TGTGCCAGTAGCCCGGGACTCAAAGGAGATACGCAGTATTTT
>13|TRBJ1-1|TRBV27|TRBD1|-
CASSPLFRGQAFF
TGTGCCAGCAGCCCACTATTCAGGGGGCAGGCTTTCTTT
>13|TRBJ2-1|TRBV15|TRBD1|-
CATSRRQGTEQFF
TGTGCCACCAGCAGAAGACAGGGCACTGAGCAGTTCTTC
>16|TRBJ2-3|TRBV5-1|TRBD2|-
CASSASLAGGTDTQYF
TGCGCCAGCAGCGCCTCACTAGCGGGAGGTACAGATACGCAGTATTTT